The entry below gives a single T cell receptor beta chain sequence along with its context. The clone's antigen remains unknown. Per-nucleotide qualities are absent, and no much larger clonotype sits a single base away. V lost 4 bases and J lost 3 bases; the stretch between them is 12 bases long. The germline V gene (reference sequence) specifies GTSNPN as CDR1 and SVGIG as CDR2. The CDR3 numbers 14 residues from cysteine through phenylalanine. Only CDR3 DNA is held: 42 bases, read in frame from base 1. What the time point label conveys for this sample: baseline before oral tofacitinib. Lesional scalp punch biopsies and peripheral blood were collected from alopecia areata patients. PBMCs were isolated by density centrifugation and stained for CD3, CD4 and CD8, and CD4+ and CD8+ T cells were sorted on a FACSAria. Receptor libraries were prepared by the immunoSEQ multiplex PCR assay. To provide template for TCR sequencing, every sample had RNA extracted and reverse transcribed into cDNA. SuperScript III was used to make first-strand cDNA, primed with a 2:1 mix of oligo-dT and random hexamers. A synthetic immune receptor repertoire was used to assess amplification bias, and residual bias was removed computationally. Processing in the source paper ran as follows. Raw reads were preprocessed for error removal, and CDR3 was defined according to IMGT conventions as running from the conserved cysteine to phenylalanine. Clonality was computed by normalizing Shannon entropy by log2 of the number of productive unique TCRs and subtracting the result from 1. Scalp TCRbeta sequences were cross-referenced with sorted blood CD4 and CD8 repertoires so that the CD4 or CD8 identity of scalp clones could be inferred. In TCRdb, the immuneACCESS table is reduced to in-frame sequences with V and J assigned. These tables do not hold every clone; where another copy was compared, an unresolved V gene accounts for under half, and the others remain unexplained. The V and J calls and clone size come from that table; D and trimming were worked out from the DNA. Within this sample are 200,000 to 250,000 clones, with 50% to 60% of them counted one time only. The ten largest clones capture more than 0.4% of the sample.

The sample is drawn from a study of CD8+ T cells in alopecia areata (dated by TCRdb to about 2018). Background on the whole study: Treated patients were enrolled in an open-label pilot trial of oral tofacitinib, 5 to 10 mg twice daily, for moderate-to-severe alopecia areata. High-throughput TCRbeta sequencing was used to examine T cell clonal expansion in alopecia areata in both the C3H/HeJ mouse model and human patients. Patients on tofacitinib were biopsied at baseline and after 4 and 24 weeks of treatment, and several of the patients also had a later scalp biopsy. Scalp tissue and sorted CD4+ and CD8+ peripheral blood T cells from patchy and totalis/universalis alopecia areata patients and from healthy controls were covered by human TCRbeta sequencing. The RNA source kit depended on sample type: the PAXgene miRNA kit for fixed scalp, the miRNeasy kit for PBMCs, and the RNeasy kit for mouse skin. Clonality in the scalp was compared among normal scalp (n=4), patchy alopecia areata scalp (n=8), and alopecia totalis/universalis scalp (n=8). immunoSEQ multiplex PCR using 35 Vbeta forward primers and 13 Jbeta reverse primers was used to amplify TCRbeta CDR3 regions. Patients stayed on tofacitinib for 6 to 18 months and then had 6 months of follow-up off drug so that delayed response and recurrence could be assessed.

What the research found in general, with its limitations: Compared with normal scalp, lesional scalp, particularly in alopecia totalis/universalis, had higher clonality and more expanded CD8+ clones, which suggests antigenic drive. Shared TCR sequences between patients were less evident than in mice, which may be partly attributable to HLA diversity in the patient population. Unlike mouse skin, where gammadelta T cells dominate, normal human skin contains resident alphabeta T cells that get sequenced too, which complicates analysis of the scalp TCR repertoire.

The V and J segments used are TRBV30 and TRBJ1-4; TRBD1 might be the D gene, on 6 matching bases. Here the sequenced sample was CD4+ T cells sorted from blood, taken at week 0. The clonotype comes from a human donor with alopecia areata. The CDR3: CAWMGRGPNEKLFF. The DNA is TGTGCCTGGATGGGCAGGGGACCTAATGAAAAACTGTTTTTT.